This TCR beta chain was documented in a study of tumor-infiltrating lymphocytes in oesophageal squamous cell carcinoma. MiXCR, applied by TCRdb to the PCR reads, yields one record per CDR3 protein. This table has about 17,000 distinct CDR3 sequences, around 48% appearing once. V was trimmed by 2 bases and J by 4 bases, leaving 11 bases between them. There are 15 residues in the CDR3. The clonotype originates from a female donor with esophageal squamous cell carcinoma. The chain joins TRBV12-3 or TRBV12-4 to TRBJ1-4; D gene uncertain. Sample: normal esophageal tissue next to the tumor. In DNA form, the CDR3 reads TGTGCCAGCAGTTTAAGGCAGAACTTTAATGAAAAACTGTTTTTT. Its translation: CASSLRQNFNEKLFF.